This T cell receptor beta chain was profiled in a study of T cell responses to AZD1222 COVID-19 vaccine. The study's findings and limits: Baseline testing showed seropositivity in only a handful of AZD1222 recipients. Receipt of two AZD1222 doses was followed by a rise in Spike-specific TCR breadth and depth.

The CDR3 sequence is 13 residues long. Germline V gene sequence: CDR1 SGHTA, CDR2 FQGTGA. V lost 3 bases to trimming and J lost 6 bases; unmatched junction nucleotides: 2. Points on this clone: Its antigen is unknown.

The method was immunoSEQ multiplex PCR; TCRdb's version includes in-frame clones alone and lacks a portion of them. In the table there are 120,000 or so clones, about 87% of which are singletons. Sequenced material: peripheral blood, taken on day 0 of AZD1222 vaccination. The chain joins TRBV7-3 to TRBJ2-3, with 8 bases matching TRBD1. The source is an adult in good health. The CDR3 region has the DNA TGTGCCAGCAGCTTCCGACAGGGGGATACGCAGTATTTT. This codes for CASSFRQGDTQYF.